The 18 T cell receptor beta chains below all came from one sample that was sequenced in a study of STAT5B mutations in CD4+ large granular lymphocyte leukemia. Profiled with immunoSEQ multiplex PCR; TCRdb holds only in-frame clones, not every one. The repertoire holds around 30,000 clones, with approximately 69% as singletons. The sequencing sample was made of CD4+ T cells from blood buffy coats. The receptors come from a human donor in good health.

The gene calls are TRBV5-6 and TRBJ2-5, with D perhaps TRBD1 (6 bases). The CDR3 spans 16 residues. Germline CDR1 reads SGHDT; CDR2 reads YYEEEE. The V end lost 5 bases, the J end lost 1 base, and 18 bases lay between the germline ends. CDR3 region: CASSYLDPGVQETQYF. CDR3 in DNA: TGTGCCAGCAGTTACCTAGACCCAGGGGTCCAAGAGACCCAGTACTTC.

The V and J genes are TRBV9 and TRBJ2-1, with 11 positions matching TRBD2. V lost 5 bases, J lost 6 bases, and 7 bases stayed unmatched. Per germline, CDR1 SGDLS and CDR2 YYNGEE. The CDR3 runs to 15 residues. The CDR3 DNA sequence: TGTGCCAGCAGTGTAACTAGCGGGGGTAGCAATGAGCAGTTCTTC. This codes for CASSVTSGGSNEQFF.

The count of this clone is one. The chain joins TRBV5-1 to TRBJ2-1; TRBD2 agrees at 15 bases. Per germline, CDR1 SGHRS and CDR2 YFSETQ. Trimming took 2 bases from V and 15 from J; bases not matched to a gene: 3. The CDR3 contains 13 residues. In DNA form, the CDR3 reads TGCGCCAGCAGCTTCGGACTAGCGGGAGGGTGGTTCTTC. The encoded protein is CASSFGLAGGWFF.

Details on this clone: A junction end diverges from the germline sequence, so it may reflect a read error. The V call is TRBV2, the J call TRBJ1-5, with 8 positions matching TRBD1. Germline V CDR1 and CDR2: SNHLY, FYNNEI. This CDR3 is built from 15 residues. The chain's CDR3 is CASREDRGLRQPQHF. Written as DNA, the CDR3 is TGTGCCAGCAGAGAAGACAGGGGTTTGAGGCAGCCCCAGCATTTT.

The chain uses TRBV7-9 and TRBJ1-6; D is perhaps TRBD1 (5 bases). This CDR3 is built from 14 residues. Germline values: CDR1 SEHNR, CDR2 FQNEAQ (reference sequence). The V and J ends lost 5 bases and 10 bases respectively, with 15 bases between them. The CDR3 DNA reads as TGTGCCAGCAGCAGAACAGGCAGTGGGTCACCCCTCCACTTT. Amino acid sequence: CASSRTGSGSPLHF.

The J gene is TRBJ2-1, the V gene TRBV28, with 9 bases matching TRBD2. Trimming took 2 bases from V and 9 from J; bases not matched to a gene: 5. The CDR3 loop spans 14 amino acids. The germline gives CDR1 MDHEN, CDR2 SYDVKM. CDR3 sequence: CASSLLAGFSEQFF. CDR3 bases: TGTGCCAGCAGTTTACTAGCGGGGTTCAGTGAGCAGTTCTTC.

The table lists this clone with a few counts. The V call is TRBV6-5, the J call TRBJ2-6; 9 bases are shared with TRBD1. Germline assignment: CDR1 MNHEY and CDR2 SVGAGI. Trimming took 6 bases from V and 2 from J; bases not matched to a gene: 2. The CDR3 length is 15 residues. DNA for the CDR3: TGTGCCAGCAGGGACAGGGGACCTGGGGCCAACGTCCTGACTTTC. It encodes CASRDRGPGANVLTF.

The chain joins TRBV19 to TRBJ2-2; 8 bases line up with TRBD1. This CDR3 is built from 14 residues. With V trimmed by 6 bases and J by 6 bases, 6 bases remained unmatched. Germline-derived CDR1 and CDR2 are LNHDA and SQIVND (reference sequence). This CDR3 is CASRGQGAPGELFF. For the CDR3, the DNA is TGTGCCAGTAGAGGGCAGGGGGCGCCCGGGGAGCTGTTTTTT.

The chain carries TRBV2 and TRBJ2-7; TRBD2 aligns across 13 bases. Per the germline V gene, CDR1 is SNHLY and CDR2 is FYNNEI. The CDR3 consists of 16 residues. Losses at the gene ends were 6 bases for V and 5 bases for J; bases not matched to a gene: 10. CDR3 nucleotide sequence: TGTGCCAGCAGGGGGCGGACTAGCGGGAGTAGGAACGAGCAGTACTTC. Residues: CASRGRTSGSRNEQYF.

Here the CDR3 DNA reads TGTGCCACCAGCAGAGATCGGGCAGTAAACTATGGCTACACCTTC. This translates into CATSRDRAVNYGYTF. J is TRBJ1-2 and V is TRBV15; D uncertain. Germline V gene data show CDR1 as LNHNV and CDR2 as YYDKDF (reference sequence). CDR3 length: 15 amino acids. Trimming took off 0 bases at V and 2 bases at J, with 10 bases between the two ends.

This clone has more than one count but fewer than ten. The chain joins TRBV21-1 to TRBJ2-1; the DNA was not compared with TRBD2, the D call given in the table. TRBV21-1 is a pseudogene segment. The CDR3 loop spans 18 amino acids. The CDR3 DNA sequence: TGTGCCAGCAGCAAAGCCCCGACTAGCGGGGGGGCTGACAATGAGCAGTTCTTC. This sequence encodes CASSKAPTSGGADNEQFF.

This clone was observed a few times. The chain is built from TRBV19 and TRBJ1-6, with TRBD1 identical over 11 bases. Trimming took 5 bases from V and 10 from J; bases not matched to a gene: 7. Germline V gives CDR1 LNHDA, CDR2 SQIVND (reference sequence). The CDR3 consists of 15 residues. The chain's CDR3 is CASSVRTGGRSPLHF. CDR3 DNA: TGTGCCAGTAGTGTGAGGACAGGGGGCAGATCACCCCTCCACTTT.

This chain uses TRBV9 with TRBJ2-1, with a possible D match to TRBD2 (6 bases). Between the trimmed V and J ends, which lost 3 bases and 4 bases, there was a span of 11 bases. Germline CDR1 is SGDLS and CDR2 is YYNGEE. This CDR3 has 14 residues. The CDR3 sequence is CASSGTSLYNEQFF. CDR3 DNA: TGTGCCAGCAGCGGCACTAGCCTATACAATGAGCAGTTCTTC.

This chain joins TRBV19 and TRBJ2-7; 10 bases are a match to TRBD2. The germline gives CDR1 LNHDA, CDR2 SQIVND (reference sequence). V gave up 5 bases and J gave up 2 bases; unmatched junction bases: 6. This CDR3 spans 15 amino acids. The DNA of the CDR3 is TGTGCCAGTAGTGAGAGCGGGAGGGGGACCTACGAGCAGTACTTC. It translates to CASSESGRGTYEQYF.

The V gene is TRBV6-1, the J gene TRBJ1-1; a weak D match, TRBD1 (5 bases). The CDR3 totals 14 residues. Trimming left V 8 bases short and J 1 base short, with 14 bases between. Germline V gene data show CDR1 as MNHNS and CDR2 as SASEGT. CDR3 protein: CASFRGTGNTEAFF. The DNA of the CDR3 is TGTGCCAGCTTTCGCGGGACTGGGAACACTGAAGCTTTCTTT.

The rearrangement joins TRBV7-9 to TRBJ1-1; no definite D call. V was pared by 3 bases and J by 2 bases, with 13 bases between. CDR3 length: 15 residues. Germline lookup yields CDR1 SEHNR and CDR2 FQNEAQ (reference sequence). The CDR3 loop reads CASSFTVRGNTEAFF. The CDR3 DNA reads TGTGCCAGCAGCTTCACGGTTCGGGGAAACACTGAAGCTTTCTTT.

The V and J genes are TRBV11-3 and TRBJ2-1; D perhaps matches TRBD2 (6 bases). Germline CDR1 and CDR2: SGHNT and YENEEA. V was shortened by 2 bases and J by 0 bases, with 23 bases between the two germline ends. This CDR3 comprises 20 residues. The CDR3, as DNA: TGTGCCAGCAGCTTAAGTTTATTCCCCGCACGGGAGAGCTCCTACAATGAGCAGTTCTTC. It yields the protein CASSLSLFPARESSYNEQFF.

The chain uses TRBV28 and TRBJ1-5, with 8 bases fitting TRBD1. CDR1 is MDHEN, CDR2 SYDVKM, per germline. This CDR3 spans 12 amino acids. J lost 7 bases, V lost 6 bases, and 2 bases had no gene match. CDR3 nucleotides: TGTGCCAGCAGACAGGGGGGGCAGCCCCAGCATTTT. Its protein product is CASRQGGQPQHF.